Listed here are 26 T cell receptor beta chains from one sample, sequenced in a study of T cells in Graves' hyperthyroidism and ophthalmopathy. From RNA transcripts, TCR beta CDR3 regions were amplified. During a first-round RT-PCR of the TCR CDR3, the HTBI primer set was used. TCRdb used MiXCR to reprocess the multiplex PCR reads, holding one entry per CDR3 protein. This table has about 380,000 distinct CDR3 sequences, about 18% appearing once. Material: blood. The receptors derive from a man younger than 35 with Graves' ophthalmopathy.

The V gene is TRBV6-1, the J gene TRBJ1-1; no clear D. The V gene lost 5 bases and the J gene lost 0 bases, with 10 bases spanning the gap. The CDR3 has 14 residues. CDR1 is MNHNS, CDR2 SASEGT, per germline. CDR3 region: CASSKRTVNTEAFF. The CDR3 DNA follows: TGTGCCAGCAGTAAAAGGACGGTGAACACTGAAGCTTTCTTT.

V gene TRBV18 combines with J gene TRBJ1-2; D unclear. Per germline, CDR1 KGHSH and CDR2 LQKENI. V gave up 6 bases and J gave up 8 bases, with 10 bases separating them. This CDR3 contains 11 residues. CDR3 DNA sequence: TGTGCCAGCTCGCCTGGAAGCGGCTACACCTTC. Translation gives CASSPGSGYTF.

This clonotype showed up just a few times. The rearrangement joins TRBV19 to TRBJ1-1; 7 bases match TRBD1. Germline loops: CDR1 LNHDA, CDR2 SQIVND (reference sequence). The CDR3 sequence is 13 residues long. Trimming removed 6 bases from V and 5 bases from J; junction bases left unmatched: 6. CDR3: CASRQQGWTEAFF. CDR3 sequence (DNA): TGTGCCAGTAGACAACAGGGGTGGACTGAAGCTTTCTTT.

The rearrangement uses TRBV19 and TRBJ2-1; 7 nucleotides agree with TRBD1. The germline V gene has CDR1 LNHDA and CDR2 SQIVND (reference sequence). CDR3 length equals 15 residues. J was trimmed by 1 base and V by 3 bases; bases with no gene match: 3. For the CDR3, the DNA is TGTGCCAGTAGTATTGGGACAGAATCCTACAATGAGCAGTTCTTC. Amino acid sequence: CASSIGTESYNEQFF.

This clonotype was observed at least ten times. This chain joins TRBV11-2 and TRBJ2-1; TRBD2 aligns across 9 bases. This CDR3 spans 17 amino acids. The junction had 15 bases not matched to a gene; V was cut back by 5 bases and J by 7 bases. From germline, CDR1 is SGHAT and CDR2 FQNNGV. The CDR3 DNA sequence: TGTGCCAGCAGCCACACACCATTTAGCGGGGGTGGAAATGAGCAGTTCTTC. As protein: CASSHTPFSGGGNEQFF.

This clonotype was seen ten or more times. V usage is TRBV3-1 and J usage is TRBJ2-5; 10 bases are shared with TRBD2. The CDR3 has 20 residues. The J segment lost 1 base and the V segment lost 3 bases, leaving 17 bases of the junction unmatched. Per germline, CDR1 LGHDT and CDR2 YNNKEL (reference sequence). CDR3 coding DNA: TGTGCCAGCAGCCATACCTCCGACCATCGGCTAGCGGGGGTCCAAGAGACCCAGTACTTC. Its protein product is CASSHTSDHRLAGVQETQYF.

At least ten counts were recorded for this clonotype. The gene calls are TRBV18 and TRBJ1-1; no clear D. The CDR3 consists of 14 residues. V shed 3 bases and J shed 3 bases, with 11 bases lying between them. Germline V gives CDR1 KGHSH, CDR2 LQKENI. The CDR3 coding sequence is TGTGCCAGCTCACCTTCGGACGGGTACACTGAAGCTTTCTTT. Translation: CASSPSDGYTEAFF.

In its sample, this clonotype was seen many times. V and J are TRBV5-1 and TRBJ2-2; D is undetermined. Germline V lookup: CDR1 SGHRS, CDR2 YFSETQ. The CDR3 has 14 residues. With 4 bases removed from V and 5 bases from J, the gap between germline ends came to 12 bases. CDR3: CASSLQDATGELFF. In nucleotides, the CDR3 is TGCGCCAGCAGCCTTCAAGACGCAACCGGGGAGCTGTTTTTT.

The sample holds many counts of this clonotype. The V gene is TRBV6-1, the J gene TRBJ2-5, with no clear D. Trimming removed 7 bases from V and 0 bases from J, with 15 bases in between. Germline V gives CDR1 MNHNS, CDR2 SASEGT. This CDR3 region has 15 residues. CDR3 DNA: TGTGCCAGCATGAAGATGGGCCGGTACCAAGAGACCCAGTACTTC. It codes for CASMKMGRYQETQYF.

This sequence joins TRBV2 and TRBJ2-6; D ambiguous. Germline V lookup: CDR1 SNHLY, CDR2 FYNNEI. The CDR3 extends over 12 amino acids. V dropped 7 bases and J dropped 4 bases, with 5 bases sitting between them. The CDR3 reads CASMGGANVLTF. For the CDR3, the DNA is TGTGCCAGCATGGGGGGGGCCAACGTCCTGACTTTC.

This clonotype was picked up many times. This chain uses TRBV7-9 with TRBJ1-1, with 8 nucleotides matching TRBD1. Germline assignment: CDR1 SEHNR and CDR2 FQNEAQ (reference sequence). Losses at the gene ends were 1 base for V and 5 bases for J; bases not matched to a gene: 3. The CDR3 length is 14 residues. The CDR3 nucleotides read TGTGCCAGCAGCTTAGAGACAGGGGCAACTGAAGCTTTCTTT. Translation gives CASSLETGATEAFF.

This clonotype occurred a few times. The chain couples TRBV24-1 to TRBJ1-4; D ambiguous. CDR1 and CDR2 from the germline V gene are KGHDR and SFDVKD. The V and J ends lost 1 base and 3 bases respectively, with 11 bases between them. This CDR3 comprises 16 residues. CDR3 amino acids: CATSDFVEAPNEKLFF. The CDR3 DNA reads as TGTGCCACCAGTGATTTTGTAGAGGCTCCTAATGAAAAACTGTTTTTT.

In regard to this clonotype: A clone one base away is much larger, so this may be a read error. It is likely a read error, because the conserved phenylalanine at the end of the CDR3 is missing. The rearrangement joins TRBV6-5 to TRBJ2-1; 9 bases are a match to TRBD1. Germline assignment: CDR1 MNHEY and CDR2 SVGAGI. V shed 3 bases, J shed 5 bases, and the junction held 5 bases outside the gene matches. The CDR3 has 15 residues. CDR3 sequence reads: CASSYGTGPHNEQFL. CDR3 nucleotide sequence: TGTGCCAGCAGTTATGGGACAGGGCCCCACAATGAGCAGTTCCTC.

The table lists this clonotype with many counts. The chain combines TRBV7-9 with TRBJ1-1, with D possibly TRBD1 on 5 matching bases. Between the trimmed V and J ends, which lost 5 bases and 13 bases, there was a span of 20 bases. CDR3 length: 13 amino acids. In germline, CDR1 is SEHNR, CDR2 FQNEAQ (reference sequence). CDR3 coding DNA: TGTGCCAGCAGCACGGGACCCCAGGTTCGAGTTTTCTTT. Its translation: CASSTGPQVRVFF.

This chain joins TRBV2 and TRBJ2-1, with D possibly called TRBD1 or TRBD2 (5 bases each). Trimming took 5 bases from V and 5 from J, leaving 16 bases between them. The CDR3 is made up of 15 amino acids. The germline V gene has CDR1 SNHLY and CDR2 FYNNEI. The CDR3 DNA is TGTGCCAGCAGTCGAGCCACGGGACCCCACAATGAGCAGTTCTTC. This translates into CASSRATGPHNEQFF.

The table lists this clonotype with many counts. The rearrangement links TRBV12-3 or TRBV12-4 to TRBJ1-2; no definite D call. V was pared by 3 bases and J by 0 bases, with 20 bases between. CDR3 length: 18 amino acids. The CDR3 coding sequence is TGTGCCAGCAGTTTGCTTTCAATCGGTCGGCGAGCTAACTATGGCTACACCTTC. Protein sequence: CASSLLSIGRRANYGYTF.

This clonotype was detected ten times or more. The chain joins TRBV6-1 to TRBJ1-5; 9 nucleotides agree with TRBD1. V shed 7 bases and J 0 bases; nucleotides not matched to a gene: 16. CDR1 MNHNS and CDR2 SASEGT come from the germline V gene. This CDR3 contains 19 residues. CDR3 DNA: TGTGCCAGCACCCAACTTAAGCCGGGACAGGGATATAGCAATCAGCCCCAGCATTTT. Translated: CASTQLKPGQGYSNQPQHF.

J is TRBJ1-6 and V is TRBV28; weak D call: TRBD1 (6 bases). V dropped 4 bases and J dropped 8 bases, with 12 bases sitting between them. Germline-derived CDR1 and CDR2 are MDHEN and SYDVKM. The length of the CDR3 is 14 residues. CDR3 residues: CASSSGEWDSPLHF. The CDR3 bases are TGTGCCAGCAGTTCAGGGGAATGGGATTCACCCCTCCACTTT.

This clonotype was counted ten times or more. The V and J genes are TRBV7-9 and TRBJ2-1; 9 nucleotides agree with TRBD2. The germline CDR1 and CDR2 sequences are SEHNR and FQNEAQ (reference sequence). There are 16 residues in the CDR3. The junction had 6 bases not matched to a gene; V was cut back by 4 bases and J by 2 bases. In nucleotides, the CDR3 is TGTGCCAGCAGCTCCACCGGGACTAGCACCTACAATGAGCAGTTCTTC. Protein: CASSSTGTSTYNEQFF.

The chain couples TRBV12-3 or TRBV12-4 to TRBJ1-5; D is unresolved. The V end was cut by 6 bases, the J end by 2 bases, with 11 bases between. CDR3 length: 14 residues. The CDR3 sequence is CASSMSRGNQPQHF. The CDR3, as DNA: TGTGCCAGCAGCATGAGTAGAGGCAATCAGCCCCAGCATTTT.

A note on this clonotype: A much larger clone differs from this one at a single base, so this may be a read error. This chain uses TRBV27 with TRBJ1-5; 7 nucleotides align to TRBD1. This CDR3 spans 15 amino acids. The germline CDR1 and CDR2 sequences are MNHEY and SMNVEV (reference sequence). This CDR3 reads CAGSYTGQSNQPQHF. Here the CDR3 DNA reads TGTGCCGGCAGCTACACGGGACAGAGCAATCAGCCCCAGCATTTT.

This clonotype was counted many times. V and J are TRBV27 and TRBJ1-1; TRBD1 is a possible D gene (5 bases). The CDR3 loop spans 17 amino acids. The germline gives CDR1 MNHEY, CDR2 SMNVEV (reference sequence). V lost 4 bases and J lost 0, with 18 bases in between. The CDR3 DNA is TGTGCCAGCAGTTATAAAAGGGGCGCGGGATTGAACACTGAAGCTTTCTTT. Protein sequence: CASSYKRGAGLNTEAFF.

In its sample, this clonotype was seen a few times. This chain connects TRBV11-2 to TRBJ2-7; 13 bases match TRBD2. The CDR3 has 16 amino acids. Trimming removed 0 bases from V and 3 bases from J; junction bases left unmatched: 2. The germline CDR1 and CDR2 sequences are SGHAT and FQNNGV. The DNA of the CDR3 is TGTGCCAGCAGCTTAGAACTAGCGGGGGGGATCTACGAGCAGTACTTC. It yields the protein CASSLELAGGIYEQYF.

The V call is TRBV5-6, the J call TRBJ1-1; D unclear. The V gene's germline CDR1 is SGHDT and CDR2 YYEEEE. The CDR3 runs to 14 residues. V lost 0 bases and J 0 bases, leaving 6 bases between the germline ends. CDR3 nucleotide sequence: TGTGCCAGCAGCTTGGTCCGGGTGAACACTGAAGCTTTCTTT. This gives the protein CASSLVRVNTEAFF.

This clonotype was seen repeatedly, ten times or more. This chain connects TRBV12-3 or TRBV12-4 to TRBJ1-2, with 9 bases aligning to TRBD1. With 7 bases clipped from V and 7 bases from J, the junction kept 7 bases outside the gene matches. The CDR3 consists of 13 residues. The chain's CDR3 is CASTLDRGRGYTF. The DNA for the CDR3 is TGTGCCAGCACCCTGGACAGGGGACGTGGCTACACCTTC.

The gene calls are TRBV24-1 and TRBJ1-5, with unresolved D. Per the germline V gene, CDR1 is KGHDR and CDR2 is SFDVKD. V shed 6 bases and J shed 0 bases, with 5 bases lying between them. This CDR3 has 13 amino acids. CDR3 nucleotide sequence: TGTGCCACCAGTCCATATAGCAATCAGCCCCAGCATTTT. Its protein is CATSPYSNQPQHF.